This is a list of T cell receptor beta chains from one sample in a study of shared clonotypes between healthy human individuals. Clones were read by immunoSEQ multiplex PCR, and TCRdb kept only the in-frame ones, dropping some. Of a few million clones in the sample, roughly 95% were seen once. Sequencing was carried out using naive CD8+ T cells from PBMCs. The receptors come from a young man in good health. Some clones in this sample may be carry-over from other donors' samples. The CDR3 runs from the conserved cysteine through the conserved F or W. Each record gives: D gene, clone size, J gene, V gene, CDR3 protein, CDR3 DNA. A D gene is named only where the DNA matches it firmly. Only part of the rows carry a size: once, few, many, or a class if the clone is expanded.

D gene: -; clone size: -; J gene: TRBJ1-4; V gene: TRBV7-9; CDR3 protein: CASSLRGEREVLFF; CDR3 DNA: TGTGCCAGCAGCCTCAGAGGCGAAAGGGAGGTACTGTTTTTT
D gene: TRBD1; clone size: -; J gene: TRBJ1-5; V gene: TRBV28; CDR3 protein: CASINFRTGNQPQHF; CDR3 DNA: TGTGCCAGCATAAACTTTAGGACAGGTAATCAGCCCCAGCATTTT
D gene: -; clone size: -; J gene: TRBJ2-5; V gene: TRBV2; CDR3 protein: CASSGVGDQETQYF; CDR3 DNA: TGTGCCAGCAGTGGGGTAGGGGATCAAGAGACCCAGTACTTC
D gene: -; clone size: -; J gene: TRBJ2-7; V gene: TRBV5-1; CDR3 protein: CASSESPDSSYEQYF; CDR3 DNA: TGCGCCAGCAGCGAATCGCCGGACAGCTCCTACGAGCAGTACTTC
D gene: -; clone size: once; J gene: TRBJ1-4; V gene: TRBV19; CDR3 protein: CASSRSRGLAFQINEKLFF; CDR3 DNA: TGTGCCAGTAGTAGAAGCCGCGGTCTCGCCTTCCAAATCAATGAAAAACTGTTTTTT
D gene: -; clone size: -; J gene: TRBJ1-2; V gene: TRBV27; CDR3 protein: CASSSQFTGASGYTF; CDR3 DNA: TGTGCCAGCAGTTCCCAGTTTACCGGGGCGTCAGGCTACACCTTC
D gene: -; clone size: -; J gene: TRBJ2-3; V gene: TRBV7-9; CDR3 protein: CASGNMTDTQYF; CDR3 DNA: TGTGCCAGCGGAAACATGACAGATACGCAGTATTTT
D gene: -; clone size: -; J gene: TRBJ2-7; V gene: TRBV5-8; CDR3 protein: CASSLPGTFPYEQYF; CDR3 DNA: TGTGCCAGCAGCTTGCCAGGGACATTTCCCTACGAGCAGTACTTC
D gene: -; clone size: -; J gene: TRBJ2-7; V gene: TRBV2; CDR3 protein: CASSERIREVSGGDEQYF; CDR3 DNA: TGTGCCAGCAGTGAAAGGATCAGGGAAGTATCGGGGGGCGACGAGCAGTACTTC
D gene: -; clone size: -; J gene: TRBJ1-1; V gene: TRBV4-1; CDR3 protein: CASSQRVGTEAFF; CDR3 DNA: TGCGCCAGCAGCCAACGGGTTGGCACTGAAGCTTTCTTT
D gene: -; clone size: -; J gene: TRBJ2-2; V gene: TRBV7-9; CDR3 protein: CASSLGFGTGELFF; CDR3 DNA: TGTGCCAGCAGCTTAGGGTTCGGCACCGGGGAGCTGTTTTTT
D gene: -; clone size: -; J gene: TRBJ1-4; V gene: TRBV6-5; CDR3 protein: CASRLDSRNEKLFF; CDR3 DNA: TGTGCCAGCAGACTCGACAGTCGTAATGAAAAACTGTTTTTT
D gene: -; clone size: -; J gene: TRBJ2-5; V gene: TRBV7-6; CDR3 protein: CASSLVPLQETQYF; CDR3 DNA: TGTGCCAGCAGCTTAGTTCCTCTACAAGAGACCCAGTACTTC
D gene: -; clone size: -; J gene: TRBJ2-1; V gene: TRBV9; CDR3 protein: CASSPGPYNEQFF; CDR3 DNA: TGTGCCAGCTCTCCGGGCCCCTACAATGAGCAGTTCTTC
D gene: -; clone size: -; J gene: TRBJ2-1; V gene: TRBV29-1; CDR3 protein: CSVEGGTLRAEQFF; CDR3 DNA: TGCAGCGTTGAAGGTGGGACACTCCGGGCTGAGCAGTTCTTC